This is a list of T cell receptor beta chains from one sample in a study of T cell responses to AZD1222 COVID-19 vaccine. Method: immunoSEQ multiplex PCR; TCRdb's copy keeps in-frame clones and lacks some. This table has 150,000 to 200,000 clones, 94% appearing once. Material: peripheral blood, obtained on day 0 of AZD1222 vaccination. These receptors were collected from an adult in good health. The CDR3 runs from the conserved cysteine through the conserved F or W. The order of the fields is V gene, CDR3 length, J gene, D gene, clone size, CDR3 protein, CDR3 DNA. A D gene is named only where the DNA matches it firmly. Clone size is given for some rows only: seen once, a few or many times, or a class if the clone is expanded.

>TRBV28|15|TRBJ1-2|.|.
CASTLSGTGNYGYTF
TGTGCCAGCACCCTAAGCGGGACGGGAAACTATGGCTACACCTTC
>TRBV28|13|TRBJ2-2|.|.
CASSPTGGGELFF
TGTGCCAGCAGTCCCACTGGGGGCGGGGAGCTGTTTTTT
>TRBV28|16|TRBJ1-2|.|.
CASSLPLQGQRAGYTF
TGTGCCAGCAGTTTACCTCTTCAGGGCCAACGTGCGGGCTACACCTTC
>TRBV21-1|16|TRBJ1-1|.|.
CASSKKGGQGATEAFF
TGTGCCAGCAGCAAAAAGGGAGGACAGGGTGCCACTGAAGCTTTCTTT
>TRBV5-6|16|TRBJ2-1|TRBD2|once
CASSFAGGSGYNEQFF
TGTGCCAGCAGCTTTGCGGGAGGATCCGGCTACAATGAGCAGTTCTTC
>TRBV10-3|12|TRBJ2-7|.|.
CAIRSDDSSSDF
TGTGCCATCAGATCAGACGACAGCTCCTCTGACTTC
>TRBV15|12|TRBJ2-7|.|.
CATSRDSYEQYF
TGTGCCACCAGCAGAGATAGTTACGAGCAGTACTTC
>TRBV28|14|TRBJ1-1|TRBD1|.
CASSLAGGNTEAFF
TGTGCCAGCAGTTTAGCAGGGGGCAACACTGAAGCTTTCTTT
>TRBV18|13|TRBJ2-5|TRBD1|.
CASSRQGGETQYF
TGTGCCAGCTCACGACAGGGCGGGGAGACCCAGTACTTC
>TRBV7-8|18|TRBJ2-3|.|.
CASSLGPTGAGATDTQYF
TGTGCCAGCAGCTTAGGTCCCACCGGGGCCGGGGCGACGGATACGCAGTATTTT
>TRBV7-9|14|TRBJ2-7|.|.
CASSLESENYEQYF
TGTGCCAGCAGCTTAGAGTCTGAAAACTACGAGCAGTACTTC
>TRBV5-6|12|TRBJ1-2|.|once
CASSLEGDGYTF
TGTGCCAGCAGCTTGGAAGGGGACGGCTACACCTTC
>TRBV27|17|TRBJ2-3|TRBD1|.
CASSLTVLGQGADTQYF
TGTGCCAGCAGCCTGACAGTGCTGGGACAGGGGGCAGATACGCAGTATTTT
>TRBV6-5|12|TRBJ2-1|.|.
CASRLAGHEQFF
TGTGCCAGCAGACTAGCTGGGCATGAGCAGTTCTTC
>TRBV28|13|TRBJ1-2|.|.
CASSTTGDYGYTF
TGTGCCAGCAGCACTACGGGGGACTATGGCTACACCTTC
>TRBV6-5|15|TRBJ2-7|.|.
CASSYVGIRSYEQYF
TGTGCCAGCAGTTACGTCGGCATTAGGTCCTACGAGCAGTACTTC
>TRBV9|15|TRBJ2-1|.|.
CASSVASNSYNEQFF
TGTGCCAGCAGCGTAGCCAGCAACTCCTACAATGAGCAGTTCTTC
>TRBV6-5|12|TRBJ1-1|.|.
CASRKEVGEAFF
TGTGCCAGCAGAAAGGAGGTGGGTGAAGCTTTCTTT
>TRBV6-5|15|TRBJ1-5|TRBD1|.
CASKSRGYDNQPQHF
TGTGCCAGCAAAAGCAGGGGGTACGACAATCAGCCCCAGCATTTT
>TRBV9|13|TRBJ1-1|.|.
CASSQGQNTEAFF
TGTGCCAGCAGCCAGGGACAGAACACTGAAGCTTTCTTT
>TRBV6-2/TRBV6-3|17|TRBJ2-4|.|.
CASSYEEQALAKNIQYF
TGTGCCAGCAGTTACGAAGAACAGGCCTTAGCCAAAAACATTCAGTACTTC
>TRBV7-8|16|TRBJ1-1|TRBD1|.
CASSPYDAGGFTEAFF
TGTGCCAGCAGCCCTTACGACGCAGGGGGCTTTACTGAAGCTTTCTTT
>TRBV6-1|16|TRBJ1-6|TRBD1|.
CASSELGRGLNSPLHF
TGTGCCAGCAGTGAGTTGGGAAGGGGGCTGAATTCACCCCTCCACTTT
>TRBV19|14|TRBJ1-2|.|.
CASRPVGLAGGYTF
TGTGCCAGTAGACCCGTTGGGTTAGCGGGTGGCTACACCTTC
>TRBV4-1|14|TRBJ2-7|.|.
CASSQVMVIEEQYF
TGCGCCAGCAGCCAAGTAATGGTAATTGAAGAGCAGTACTTC